This T cell receptor beta chain was sequenced in a study of shared clonotypes between healthy human individuals. Looking at the study overall: Per-donor plates numbered three CD4 naive, three CD4 memory, two CD8 naive and one CD8 memory.

Overall study results and limits: Tissue TCR repertoires likely differ from these blood-only repertoires. Owing to a small donor count, the genetic and exposure-history diversity represented was limited.

This clone appeared once. The antigen remains undetermined. Other DNA sequences in the same sample also yield this CDR3. The V gene's germline CDR1 is SEHNR and CDR2 FQNEAQ (reference sequence). Unmatched junction bases numbered 3, after V lost 4 bases and J lost 8 bases. The CDR3 loop spans 12 amino acids. Profiling relied on immunoSEQ multiplex PCR, and the TCRdb table lists in-frame clones only, not all of them. The data show 2 million to 2.5 million clones, approximately 96% seen once. A split of CD4+ cells into CD45RA+ naive and CD45RA-negative memory subsets was performed. The sequence came from a man between 18 and 29 years old in good health. The rearrangement links TRBV7-9 to TRBJ1-2, with TRBD1 identical over 8 bases. Sequencing was done on a sample of naive CD4+ T cells sorted from blood. Subset specified: CD45RA+ positively selected. The DNA for the CDR3 is TGTGCCAGCAGCTCGACAGGGGTCGGCTACACCTTC. Translating gives CASSSTGVGYTF.